A single sample is the source of the 9 T cell receptor beta chains below, sequenced in a study of blood T cell repertoires in COVID-19. Data came from immunoSEQ multiplex PCR; TCRdb stores just in-frame clones and leaves some out. The table includes a few hundred thousand clones, 80% to 90% detected once. The specimen sequenced was peripheral blood. The origin of the receptors is a woman in her thirties or forties who had recovered from COVID-19.

This chain links TRBV19 with TRBJ2-2; 8 positions match TRBD1. CDR1 is LNHDA, CDR2 SQIVND, per germline (reference sequence). Losses at the gene ends were 5 bases for V and 4 bases for J; bases not matched to a gene: 9. The length of the CDR3 is 16 residues. The CDR3 sequence: CASSAGQGSGTGELFF. CDR3 bases: TGTGCCAGTAGTGCCGGACAGGGAAGCGGCACCGGGGAGCTGTTTTTT. Looking up the rest from reference TRBV19 and TRBJ2-2 gives the full variable domain: DGGITQSPKYLFRKEGQNVTLSCEQNLNHDAMYWYRQDPGQGLRLIYYSQIVNDFQKGDIAEGYSVSREKKESFPLTVTSAQKNPTAFYLCASSAGQGSGTGELFFGEGSRLTVL.

The V call is TRBV2, the J call TRBJ2-7; TRBD2 is a possible D gene (6 bases). The CDR3 contains 14 residues. The V end lost 4 bases, the J end lost 10 bases, and 20 bases lay between the germline ends. Germline loops: CDR1 SNHLY, CDR2 FYNNEI. CDR3 in DNA: TGTGCCAGCAGTGGGGGAGTGCGGGGAGGTAGTCAGTACTTC. The encoded protein is CASSGGVRGGSQYF.

The chain joins TRBV11-3 to TRBJ2-1, with 8 positions matching TRBD2. With V trimmed by 2 bases and J by 2 bases, 2 bases remained unmatched. There are 15 residues in the CDR3. CDR1 is SGHNT and CDR2 is YENEEA in the germline V gene. The chain's CDR3 is CASSLLRGAYNEQFF. The CDR3 DNA reads TGTGCCAGCAGCTTACTGCGGGGGGCCTACAATGAGCAGTTCTTC. Variable domain in full (rest from reference TRBV11-3 and TRBJ2-1): EAGVVQSPRYKIIEKKQPVAFWCNPISGHNTLYWYLQNLGQGPELLIRYENEEAVDDSQLPKDRFSAERLKGVDSTLKIQPAELGDSAVYLCASSLLRGAYNEQFFGPGTRLTVL.

This rearrangement joins TRBV9 to TRBJ1-6; 7 bases are shared with TRBD1. The germline CDR1 and CDR2 sequences are SGDLS and YYNGEE. This CDR3 contains 14 residues. V was clipped by 0 bases and J by 9 bases; unmatched bases: 3. Here the CDR3 reads CASSVVAGGSPLHF. The CDR3 DNA reads TGTGCCAGCAGCGTAGTGGCAGGGGGTTCACCCCTCCACTTT. Combining the CDR3 with reference TRBV9 and TRBJ1-6 gives the whole variable domain DSGVTQTPKHLITATGQRVTLRCSPRSGDLSVYWYQQSLDQGLQFLIQYYNGEERAKGNILERFSAQQFPDLHSELNLSSLELGDSALYFCASSVVAGGSPLHFGNGTRLTVT.

The count of this clone is one. The gene calls are TRBV19 and TRBJ2-7; D may be TRBD1 (5 bases). This CDR3 has 12 residues. The V gene's germline CDR1 is LNHDA and CDR2 SQIVND (reference sequence). V gave up 6 bases and J gave up 3 bases, with 9 bases separating them. This CDR3 reads CASSIDSYEQYF. Written as DNA, the CDR3 is TGTGCCAGTAGCATCGACAGCTACGAGCAGTACTTC. Based on the CDR3 plus reference TRBV19 and TRBJ2-7, the full variable domain is DGGITQSPKYLFRKEGQNVTLSCEQNLNHDAMYWYRQDPGQGLRLIYYSQIVNDFQKGDIAEGYSVSREKKESFPLTVTSAQKNPTAFYLCASSIDSYEQYFGPGTRLTVT.

The rearrangement joins TRBV9 to TRBJ2-5, with a tentative D call TRBD2 (5 bases). The CDR3 contains 14 residues. V lost 6 bases, J lost 4 bases, and 16 bases lay in between. Germline-derived CDR1 and CDR2 are SGDLS and YYNGEE. The chain's CDR3 is CASTPRWERETQYF. The CDR3 DNA follows: TGTGCCAGCACCCCGCGGTGGGAGAGAGAGACCCAGTACTTC.

This chain uses TRBV11-2 with TRBJ2-1; D is possibly TRBD2 (6 bases). Germline-derived CDR1 and CDR2 are SGHAT and FQNNGV. CDR3 size: 14 residues. Trimming took off 4 bases at V and 5 bases at J, with 12 bases between the two ends. CDR3 loop: CASSSGGANNEQFF. CDR3 coding DNA: TGTGCCAGCAGCTCAGGAGGGGCGAACAATGAGCAGTTCTTC.

The gene calls are TRBV18 and TRBJ1-5, with D perhaps matching TRBD1 (6 bases). CDR3 length: 15 residues. Germline V gene sequence: CDR1 KGHSH, CDR2 LQKENI. V lost 3 bases to trimming and J lost 3 bases, with 12 bases between them. CDR3: CASSPRAGANQPQHF. The CDR3 bases are TGTGCCAGCTCACCGAGGGCAGGGGCCAATCAGCCCCAGCATTTT.

The J gene is TRBJ1-3, the V gene TRBV7-9; the match to TRBD1 covers 10 bases. This CDR3 is built from 17 residues. Germline CDR1 is SEHNR and CDR2 is FQNEAQ (reference sequence). V lost 5 bases to trimming and J lost 4 bases; unmatched junction nucleotides: 11. In DNA, the CDR3 is TGTGCCAGCAGCACACGACAGGGGGCAGTTGCCGGAAACACCATATATTTT. Encoded protein: CASSTRQGAVAGNTIYF.